The rows below give T cell receptor beta chains drawn from one sample of a study of blood T cell repertoires in COVID-19. Data came from immunoSEQ multiplex PCR; TCRdb stores just in-frame clones and leaves some out. This table has over 250,000 clones, 80% to 95% appearing once. Source material: peripheral blood. The receptors were sampled from a woman aged 30 to 39 with COVID-19, enrolled during active disease. Each CDR3 is given without its conserved first and last residue.

j_gene	v_gene	len	CDR3aa
TRBJ1-3	TRBV2	13	ASSLQGAIGNTIY
TRBJ1-3	TRBV5-6	12	ASRQGTSGNTIY
TRBJ1-6	TRBV6-5	12	ASRPGTYNSPLH
TRBJ1-1	TRBV19	12	ASRWRVEYTEAF
TRBJ1-5	TRBV19	14	ASLWTGGGNNQPQH
TRBJ1-1	TRBV7-3	11	ASSRGSNTEAF
TRBJ1-1	TRBV29-1	12	SGSTGGMNTEAF
TRBJ1-5	TRBV19	14	ASSALGQGEIQPQH
TRBJ2-2	TRBV14	13	ASSPGLAYGGELF
TRBJ1-5	TRBV6-6	11	ASMEGLGQPQH
TRBJ1-4	TRBV7-8	13	ASSLEAPGNEKLF
TRBJ2-7	TRBV7-6	13	ASSSSPGTVYEQY
TRBJ2-7	TRBV7-9	13	ASRSWDRNSYEQY
TRBJ2-3	TRBV18	15	ASSLLGLVGRTDTQY
TRBJ1-1	TRBV19	11	ASKTTGNPEAF